Included here is one TCR beta chain sequence, with context. Trimming cost V 4 bases and J 0 bases, with 7 bases left between them. The CDR3 has 15 amino acids. Germline V gene sequence: CDR1 SGHTA, CDR2 FQGNSA. The sample comes from a study of blood T cell repertoires in COVID-19. Overall study: Samples representing acute and convalescent COVID-19 were sourced from the United States, Italy and Spain. Nucleic acid was either cDNA or gDNA, and it came from T cells, B-cell-depleted T cells, or PBMCs.

In the original processing: Estimated nucleated cell counts came from reference gene primer amplification. Sequenced by immunoSEQ multiplex PCR; TCRdb stores in-frame clones only, minus some. V and J calls and clone size are given by that table; D and trimming were obtained from the DNA. This sample has around 200,000 clones; around nine tenths occur once, and the top ten carry about 0.96%. Material: peripheral blood. The V gene is TRBV7-2, the J gene TRBJ1-6; the D is unclear. The TCR originated in a woman between 18 and 29 years old who had recovered from COVID-19. The CDR3 DNA sequence: TGTGCCAGCAGCTCCGCGAGCTCCTATAATTCACCCCTCCACTTT. It codes for CASSSASSYNSPLHF. Supplemented by reference TRBV7-2 and TRBJ1-6, the full variable domain reads GAGVSQSPSNKVTEKGKDVELRCDPISGHTALYWYRQSLGQGLEFLIYFQGNSAPDKSGLPSDRFSAERTGGSVSTLTIQRTQQEDSAVYLCASSSASSYNSPLHFGNGTRLTVT.